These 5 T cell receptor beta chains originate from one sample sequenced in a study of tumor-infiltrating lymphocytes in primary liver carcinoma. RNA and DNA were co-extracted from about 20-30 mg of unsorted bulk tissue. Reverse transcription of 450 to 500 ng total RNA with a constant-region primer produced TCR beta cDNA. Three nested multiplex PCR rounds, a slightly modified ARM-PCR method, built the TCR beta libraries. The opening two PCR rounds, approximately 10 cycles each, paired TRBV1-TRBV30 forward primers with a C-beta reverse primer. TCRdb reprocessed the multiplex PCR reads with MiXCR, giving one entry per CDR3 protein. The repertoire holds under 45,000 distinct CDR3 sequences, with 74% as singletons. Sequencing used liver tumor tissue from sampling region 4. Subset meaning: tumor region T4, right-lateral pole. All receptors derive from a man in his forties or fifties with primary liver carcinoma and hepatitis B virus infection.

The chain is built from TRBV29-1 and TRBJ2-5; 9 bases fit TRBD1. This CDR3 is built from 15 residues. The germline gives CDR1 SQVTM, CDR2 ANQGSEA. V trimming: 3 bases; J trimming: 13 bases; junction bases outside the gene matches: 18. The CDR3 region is CSVEPDRGWQEARYF. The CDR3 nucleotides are TGCAGCGTTGAGCCCGACAGGGGGTGGCAAGAGGCCCGGTACTTC.

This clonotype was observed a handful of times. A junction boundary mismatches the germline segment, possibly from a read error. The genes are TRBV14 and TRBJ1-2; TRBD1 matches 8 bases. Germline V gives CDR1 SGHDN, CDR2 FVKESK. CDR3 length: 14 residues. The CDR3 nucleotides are TGTGCCGGCAGCCGGACAGGGAGAGCGGAAGGCTACACCTTC. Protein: CAGSRTGRAEGYTF.

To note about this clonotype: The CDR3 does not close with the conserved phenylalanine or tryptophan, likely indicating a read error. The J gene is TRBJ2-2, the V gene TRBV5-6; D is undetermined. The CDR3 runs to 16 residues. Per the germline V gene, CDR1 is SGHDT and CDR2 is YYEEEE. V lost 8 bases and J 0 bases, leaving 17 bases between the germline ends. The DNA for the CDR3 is TGTGCCAGTAGACTGAACGCCAGGTCGAACACCGGGGAGCTGTTTTAT. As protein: CASRLNARSNTGELFY.

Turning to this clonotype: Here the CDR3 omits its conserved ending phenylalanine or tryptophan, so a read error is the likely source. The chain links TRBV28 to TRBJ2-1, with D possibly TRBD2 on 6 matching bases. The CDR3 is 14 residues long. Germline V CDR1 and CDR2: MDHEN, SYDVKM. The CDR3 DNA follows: TGTGCAAGCATGTGGGGAGGTCCTTACAATGAGCAGTTCTTA. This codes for CASMWGGPYNEQFL.

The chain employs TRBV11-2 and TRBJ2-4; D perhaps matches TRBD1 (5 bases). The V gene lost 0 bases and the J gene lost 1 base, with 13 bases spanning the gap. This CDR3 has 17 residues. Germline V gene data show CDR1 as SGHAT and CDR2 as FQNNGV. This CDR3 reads CASSLDTNRIAKNIQYF. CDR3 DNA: TGTGCCAGCAGCTTAGATACTAACAGGATTGCCAAAAACATTCAGTACTTC.